One and the same sample provided the 25 T cell receptor beta chains below, sequenced in a study of cytomegalovirus exposure and HLA in healthy donors (dated by TCRdb to 2016 to 2017). Library preparation was by the immunoSEQ multiplex PCR assay. For the multiplex PCR, a mixture combining 60 forward primers for TCR Vbeta segments and 13 reverse primers for TCR Jbeta segments was used. As stored in TCRdb, this immuneACCESS dataset retains in-frame rearrangements with V and J assigned. A fraction of the clones does not appear; measured against another copy, unresolved V genes explain less than half of the discrepancy, and the remainder lacks a known reason. Present in this sample are around 100,000 clones, around 80% of which were seen just once. 7.3% of the sample is held by the ten biggest clonotypes. Sequencing used PBMCs. These receptors originate from a young man in good health and CMV-seronegative.

The table lists this clone with a count of one. The rearrangement joins TRBV6-1 to TRBJ1-2; TRBD1 might be the D (5 bases). This CDR3 has 18 amino acids. Germline CDR1 and CDR2: MNHNS and SASEGT. V shed 3 bases and J shed 2 bases, with 22 bases lying between them. Written as DNA, the CDR3 is TGTGCCAGCAGTGATCGTTTTGGGACTCCTCAAGGCAACTATGGCTACACCTTC. The encoded protein is CASSDRFGTPQGNYGYTF.

In the case of this clone: Other DNA variants within this sample encode the same CDR3. This chain links TRBV5-1 with TRBJ2-2; a weak D match, TRBD1 (6 bases). CDR1 and CDR2 (germline): SGHRS, YFSETQ. V was clipped by 0 bases and J by 5 bases, with 11 bases between them. This CDR3 is built from 15 residues. CDR3 nucleotides: TGCGCCAGCAGCTTGGTACAGGGTGGGACCGGGGAGCTGTTTTTT. Translation gives CASSLVQGGTGELFF.

This chain uses TRBV5-5 with TRBJ2-6, with D possibly being TRBD1 (6 bases). V was cut by 1 base and J by 1 base, with 15 bases left in between. Germline V lookup: CDR1 SGHKS, CDR2 YYEKEE (reference sequence). This CDR3 has 18 residues. CDR3 loop: CASSLPGERWSGANVLTF. The DNA for the CDR3 is TGTGCCAGCAGCTTGCCAGGGGAAAGGTGGTCTGGGGCCAACGTCCTGACTTTC.

The genes are TRBV7-2 and TRBJ1-6; D remains unclear. The CDR3 contains 14 residues. Germline V lookup: CDR1 SGHTA, CDR2 FQGNSA. V was cut by 2 bases and J by 2 bases, with 4 bases left in between. The CDR3 sequence: CASSLLAYNSPLHF. The CDR3 DNA reads TGTGCCAGCAGCTTACTCGCCTATAATTCACCCCTCCACTTT.

This chain joins TRBV6-5 and TRBJ1-1; D possibly corresponds to TRBD1 (5 bases). The germline V gene has CDR1 MNHEY and CDR2 SVGAGI. V lost 4 bases to trimming and J lost 5 bases, with 14 bases between them. The CDR3 consists of 14 residues. CDR3 DNA: TGTGCCAGCAGTTTGACAGCGTCCCGAACTGAAGCTTTCTTT. It yields the protein CASSLTASRTEAFF.

This chain uses TRBV7-2 with TRBJ1-4; D gene uncertain. Trimming took off 1 base at V and 8 bases at J, with 17 bases between the two ends. The germline gives CDR1 SGHTA, CDR2 FQGNSA. The CDR3 sequence is 16 residues long. As DNA, the CDR3 is TGTGCCAGCAGCTTAGGCGGGTTGGGGTCTGGCGAAAAACTGTTTTTT. It translates to CASSLGGLGSGEKLFF. Together with reference TRBV7-2 and TRBJ1-4, the CDR3 gives the full variable domain: GAGVSQSPSNKVTEKGKDVELRCDPISGHTALYWYRQSLGQGLEFLIYFQGNSAPDKSGLPSDRFSAERTGGSVSTLTIQRTQQEDSAVYLCASSLGGLGSGEKLFFGSGTQLSVL.

This chain connects TRBV15 to TRBJ2-1; maybe TRBD1 (5 bases). CDR3 length: 16 amino acids. Trimming shortened V by 3 bases and J by 6 bases, and 18 bases separated the two germline ends. CDR1 is LNHNV, CDR2 YYDKDF, per germline (reference sequence). CDR3 protein: CATSSSATGVGNEQFF. Here the CDR3 DNA reads TGTGCCACCAGCAGTTCGGCCACAGGAGTGGGCAATGAGCAGTTCTTC. Together with reference TRBV15 and TRBJ2-1, the CDR3 gives the full variable domain: DAMVIQNPRYQVTQFGKPVTLSCSQTLNHNVMYWYQQKSSQAPKLLFHYYDKDFNNEADTPDNFQSRRPNTSFCFLDIRSPGLGDTAMYLCATSSSATGVGNEQFFGPGTRLTVL.

This CDR3 is CASSYDRDLQPQHF. CDR3 DNA sequence: TGTGCCAGCAGTTACGACAGGGATTTACAGCCCCAGCATTTT. V is TRBV6-5 and J is TRBJ1-5, with 7 bases lining up with TRBD1. V lost 2 bases and J lost 7; bases outside the gene matches: 5. The CDR3 length is 14 residues. Germline V gene data show CDR1 as MNHEY and CDR2 as SVGAGI.

The chain employs TRBV27 and TRBJ1-6, with a tentative D call TRBD1 (6 bases). In germline, CDR1 is MNHEY, CDR2 SMNVEV (reference sequence). V lost 3 bases to trimming and J lost 7 bases, with 10 bases between them. The CDR3 consists of 14 residues. CDR3 loop: CASSFRQGNSPLHF. For the CDR3, the DNA is TGTGCCAGCAGTTTCCGGCAGGGGAATTCACCCCTCCACTTT.

The chain employs TRBV7-9 and TRBJ1-1; TRBD1 matches at 8 bases. Germline values: CDR1 SEHNR, CDR2 FQNEAQ (reference sequence). J gave up 3 bases and V 3 bases, and 6 bases lay outside the gene matches. There are 15 residues in the CDR3. The CDR3 is CASSFRGRLDTEAFF. CDR3 in DNA: TGTGCCAGCAGCTTCAGGGGGCGTTTGGACACTGAAGCTTTCTTT.

This clone was seen once. The chain uses TRBV30 and TRBJ1-1; 7 bases align to TRBD1. The CDR3 totals 17 residues. In germline, CDR1 is GTSNPN, CDR2 SVGIG (reference sequence). Unmatched junction bases numbered 12, after V lost 0 bases and J lost 2 bases. In nucleotides, the CDR3 is TGTGCCTGGAGTGTTAAGTTCTTGGGACAGTCTAACACTGAAGCTTTCTTT. Translation gives CAWSVKFLGQSNTEAFF.

This chain links TRBV18 with TRBJ1-3; 8 nucleotides match TRBD1. J lost 4 bases, V lost 0 bases, and 2 bases had no gene match. The CDR3 has 15 amino acids. Germline CDR1 reads KGHSH; CDR2 reads LQKENI. The CDR3 region has the DNA TGTGCCAGCTCACCACCGACAGGGGTCGGAAACACCATATATTTT. Translation: CASSPPTGVGNTIYF. Using reference TRBV18 and TRBJ1-3 for the parts outside the CDR3, the full variable domain is NAGVMQNPRHLVRRRGQEARLRCSPMKGHSHVYWYRQLPEEGLKFMVYLQKENIIDESGMPKERFSAEFPKEGPSILRIQQVVRGDSAAYFCASSPPTGVGNTIYFGEGSWLTVV.

The chain links TRBV10-3 to TRBJ2-7; 9 nucleotides align to TRBD2. In germline, CDR1 is ENHRY, CDR2 SYGVKD. J was trimmed by 3 bases and V by 8 bases; bases with no gene match: 8. The CDR3 is 14 residues long. CDR3 region: CAIGTSGGNYEQYF. The CDR3 coding sequence is TGTGCCATCGGAACAAGCGGGGGGAACTACGAGCAGTACTTC.

The rearrangement uses TRBV27 and TRBJ2-5; D ambiguous. From germline, CDR1 is MNHEY and CDR2 SMNVEV (reference sequence). Deletions cut 3 bases from V and 4 bases from J, with 9 bases between. The CDR3 spans 13 residues. This chain's CDR3 is CASSFRGIETQYF. DNA for the CDR3: TGTGCCAGCAGTTTCAGAGGAATAGAGACCCAGTACTTC.

The chain employs TRBV29-1 and TRBJ1-3; D remains unclear. Trimming took 3 bases from V and 0 from J, leaving 6 bases between them. CDR3 size: 13 residues. Germline V gene lookup returns CDR1 SQVTM and CDR2 ANQGSEA. CDR3 protein: CSVDVDSGNTIYF. The CDR3 DNA reads as TGCAGCGTTGATGTAGACTCTGGAAACACCATATATTTT. Complete variable domain (other parts from reference TRBV29-1 and TRBJ1-3): SAVISQKPSRDICQRGTSLTIQCQVDSQVTMMFWYRQQPGQSLTLIATANQGSEATYESGFVIDKFPISRPNLTFSTLTVSNMSPEDSSIYLCSVDVDSGNTIYFGEGSWLTVV.

The CDR3 spells CASATSGVKNEQFF. The CDR3 region has the DNA TGTGCCAGCGCCACTAGCGGGGTGAAGAATGAGCAGTTCTTC. The chain joins TRBV6-6 to TRBJ2-1; 10 bases fit TRBD2. Germline V gene lookup returns CDR1 MNHNY and CDR2 SVGAGI (reference sequence). The CDR3 covers 14 residues. J lost 7 bases, V lost 8 bases, and 8 bases had no gene match.

This chain's CDR3 is CASSFPNPGQGSTDTQYF. The CDR3 DNA sequence: TGTGCCAGCAGTTTCCCCAACCCGGGACAGGGTAGCACAGATACGCAGTATTTT. The chain couples TRBV28 to TRBJ2-3, with 9 bases identical to TRBD1. Germline loops: CDR1 MDHEN, CDR2 SYDVKM. J lost 0 bases, V lost 3 bases, and 10 bases had no gene match. This CDR3 has 18 residues. The entire variable domain, with the rest obtained from reference TRBV28 and TRBJ2-3, is as follows: DVKVTQSSRYLVKRTGEKVFLECVQDMDHENMFWYRQDPGLGLRLIYFSYDVKMKEKGDIPEGYSVSREKKERFSLILESASTNQTSMYLCASSFPNPGQGSTDTQYFGPGTRLTVL.

This clone was recorded only once. This rearrangement joins TRBV5-1 to TRBJ2-1; TRBD1 might be the D (5 bases). The V end was cut by 2 bases, the J end by 4 bases, with 10 bases between. The V gene's germline CDR1 is SGHRS and CDR2 YFSETQ. This CDR3 has 14 amino acids. CDR3 nucleotide sequence: TGCGCCAGCAGCTTCACAGGAGATTACAATGAGCAGTTCTTC. Its translation: CASSFTGDYNEQFF.

The chain joins TRBV7-2 to TRBJ1-2; the D gene is possibly TRBD1 (5 bases). The CDR3 is 15 amino acids. Per the germline V gene, CDR1 is SGHTA and CDR2 is FQGNSA. V lost 1 base, J lost 4 bases, and 13 bases lay in between. In DNA, the CDR3 is TGTGCCAGCAGCTTAGGGCAGGGCCTGGGCTATGGCTACACCTTC. This translates into CASSLGQGLGYGYTF. The full variable domain, rest sourced from reference TRBV7-2 and TRBJ1-2, is GAGVSQSPSNKVTEKGKDVELRCDPISGHTALYWYRQSLGQGLEFLIYFQGNSAPDKSGLPSDRFSAERTGGSVSTLTIQRTQQEDSAVYLCASSLGQGLGYGYTFGSGTRLTVV.

The rearrangement joins TRBV15 to TRBJ1-5; perhaps TRBD1 as D (6 bases). The CDR3 spans 15 residues. V was clipped by 5 bases and J by 3 bases, with 14 bases between them. Germline V gives CDR1 LNHNV, CDR2 YYDKDF (reference sequence). The CDR3 region has the DNA TGTGCCACCAGCGGAGGGACACCTTTCAATCAGCCCCAGCATTTT. Its translation is CATSGGTPFNQPQHF.

The V call is TRBV5-1, the J call TRBJ2-7, with 7 bases that match TRBD1. The CDR3 extends over 13 amino acids. The V gene end was trimmed by 1 base and the J gene end by 5 bases; junction bases not matched to a gene: 3. Looked up from germline, CDR1 is SGHRS and CDR2 is YFSETQ. DNA of the CDR3: TGCGCCAGCAGCTTGACAGGGGTCCACGAGCAGTACTTC. Its protein is CASSLTGVHEQYF.

The gene calls are TRBV10-1 and TRBJ2-5; 14 positions agree with TRBD2. The CDR3 is 20 residues long. From germline, CDR1 is WNHNN and CDR2 SYGVQD (reference sequence). Trimming removed 4 bases from V and 9 bases from J; junction bases left unmatched: 22. The CDR3 is CASSAHPGFGTSGSLAPQYF. CDR3 coding DNA: TGCGCCAGCAGTGCCCACCCCGGGTTCGGGACTAGCGGGAGTCTCGCGCCCCAGTACTTC.

The V and J genes are TRBV5-1 and TRBJ2-7; TRBD1 matches at 8 bases. CDR3 size: 12 residues. With 7 bases clipped from V and 2 bases from J, the junction kept 2 bases outside the gene matches. Germline CDR1 SGHRS, CDR2 YFSETQ. The DNA of the CDR3 is TGCGCCAGCCGACAGGGGACCTACGAGCAGTACTTC. Its protein product is CASRQGTYEQYF.

The chain employs TRBV18 and TRBJ2-7; perhaps TRBD2 as D (6 bases). The CDR3 is 13 residues long. V shed 8 bases and J shed 5 bases, with 16 bases lying between them. Germline lookup yields CDR1 KGHSH and CDR2 LQKENI. In nucleotides, the CDR3 is TGTGCCAGCCATGGGGGGATCGGGGACGAGCAGTACTTC. Translated, it gives CASHGGIGDEQYF.

The chain combines TRBV29-1 with TRBJ2-3, with TRBD1 matching 8 bases. J gave up 6 bases and V 8 bases, and 10 bases lay outside the gene matches. CDR3 length: 13 amino acids. In germline, CDR1 is SQVTM, CDR2 ANQGSEA. The CDR3 loop reads CSHDRGGGDTQYF. CDR3 nucleotide sequence: TGCAGCCACGACAGGGGAGGTGGTGATACGCAGTATTTT.